These 7 T cell receptor beta chains were sequenced from one sample in a study of graft-versus-host responses after intestinal transplantation. The repertoire was sequenced with immunoSEQ multiplex PCR; TCRdb's copy has only in-frame clones and lacks some. The repertoire has approximately 71,000 clones, roughly 90% of them found once; the top ten carry around 2.3%. Their antigen targets remain unknown. Sequencing was performed on unstimulated CD8+ T cells sorted from spleen or lymph node cells, taken before intestinal transplant. The source is a human donor who received an intestinal transplant.

The chain is built from TRBV5-1 and TRBJ2-7; TRBD1 matches at 7 bases. The germline CDR1 and CDR2 sequences are SGHRS and YFSETQ. The CDR3 spans 14 residues. Losses at the gene ends were 4 bases for V and 6 bases for J; bases not matched to a gene: 10. This CDR3 reads CASSPFEGAGEQYF. The CDR3 DNA reads TGCGCCAGCAGCCCGTTCGAGGGGGCAGGCGAGCAGTACTTC. Supplemented by reference TRBV5-1 and TRBJ2-7, the full variable domain reads KAGVTQTPRYLIKTRGQQVTLSCSPISGHRSVSWYQQTPGQGLQFLFEYFSETQRNKGNFPGRFSGRQFSNSRSEMNVSTLELGDSALYLCASSPFEGAGEQYFGPGTRLTVT.

The chain is built from TRBV7-6 and TRBJ2-1, with D tentatively TRBD1 (6 bases). The CDR3 consists of 17 residues. CDR1 SGHVS and CDR2 FNYEAQ come from the germline V gene. Deletions cut 2 bases from V and 1 base from J, with 15 bases between. The CDR3 loop reads CASSLTDGTYSYNEQFF. The CDR3 coding sequence is TGTGCCAGCAGCTTAACAGACGGGACATATTCCTACAATGAGCAGTTCTTC.

This rearrangement joins TRBV5-4 to TRBJ2-3; a possible D gene is TRBD2 (7 bases). The CDR3 has 17 amino acids. The germline V gene encodes CDR1 SGHNT and CDR2 YYREEE (reference sequence). V was trimmed by 0 bases and J by 5 bases, leaving 19 bases between them. As DNA, the CDR3 is TGTGCCAGCAGCTTGGGGGATCGGGGGGCAAACGTAGATACGCAGTATTTT. Translated: CASSLGDRGANVDTQYF.

The chain links TRBV5-1 to TRBJ1-1, with 8 bases lining up with TRBD1. V lost 2 bases, J lost 1 base, and 10 bases stayed unmatched. CDR1 and CDR2 (germline): SGHRS, YFSETQ. This CDR3 contains 17 residues. The CDR3 reads CASSFGQGGLANTEAFF. The CDR3 DNA reads as TGCGCCAGCAGCTTCGGACAGGGAGGGCTCGCGAACACTGAAGCTTTCTTT.

The gene calls are TRBV27 and TRBJ1-1; 9 bases match TRBD1. Germline CDR1 reads MNHEY; CDR2 reads SMNVEV (reference sequence). J gave up 5 bases and V 0 bases, and 7 bases lay outside the gene matches. The CDR3 spans 16 residues. As DNA, the CDR3 is TGTGCCAGCAGTTTATCTGGACAGGGGATGGGAACTGAAGCTTTCTTT. Amino acids: CASSLSGQGMGTEAFF.

The chain has TRBV2 and TRBJ2-5, with D possibly TRBD1 on 5 matching bases. The length of the CDR3 is 12 residues. V gave up 11 bases and J gave up 2 bases, with 12 bases separating them. Germline loops: CDR1 SNHLY, CDR2 FYNNEI. The CDR3 nucleotides are TGTGCCGGAAGGACACCACAAGAGACCCAGTACTTC. Protein product: CAGRTPQETQYF.

V and J are TRBV30 and TRBJ1-6, with D hard to call. This CDR3 region has 14 residues. CDR1 is GTSNPN, CDR2 SVGIG, per germline (reference sequence). V lost 2 bases and J lost 3, with 8 bases in between. The CDR3 protein is CAWSPTVYNSPLHF. The CDR3 DNA is TGTGCCTGGAGTCCAACAGTCTATAATTCACCCCTCCACTTT.